The clone carrying this T cell receptor (beta chain) was seen only once. Looked up from germline, CDR1 is GTSNPN and CDR2 is SVGIG (reference sequence). V lost 2 bases and J lost 4, with 9 bases in between. The CDR3 covers 13 residues. The data belong to a study of OX40 agonist ivuxolimab in advanced cancers. Repertoires were generated with immunoSEQ multiplex PCR, while TCRdb's copy carries only in-frame clones and drops some. The sample has 11,000 or so clones, more than 70% seen once. This TCR was recovered from an adult with an advanced solid tumor such as melanoma, head and neck, liver or kidney cancer. The chain joins TRBV30 to TRBJ1-3, with D unresolved. The sample consisted of CD4+ or CD8+ T cells sorted from blood, taken in a trial of the OX40 agonist ivuxolimab. The CDR3 DNA is TGTGCCTGGAGTTACGGTTACGGAAACACCATATATTTT. The encoded protein is CAWSYGYGNTIYF.